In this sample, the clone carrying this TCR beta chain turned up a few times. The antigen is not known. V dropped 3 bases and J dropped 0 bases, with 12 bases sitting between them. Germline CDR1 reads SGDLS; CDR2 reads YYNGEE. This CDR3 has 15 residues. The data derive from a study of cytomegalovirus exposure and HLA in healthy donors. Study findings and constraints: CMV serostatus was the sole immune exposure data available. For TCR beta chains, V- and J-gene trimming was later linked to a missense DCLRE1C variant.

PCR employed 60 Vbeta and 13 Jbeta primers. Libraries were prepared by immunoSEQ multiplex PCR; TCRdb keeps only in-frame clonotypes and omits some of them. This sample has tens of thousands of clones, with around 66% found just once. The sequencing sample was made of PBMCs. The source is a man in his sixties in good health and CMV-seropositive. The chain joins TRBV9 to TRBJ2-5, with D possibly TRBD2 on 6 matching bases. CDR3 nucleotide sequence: TGTGCCAGCAGCGATTCCGGGACTTACCAAGAGACCCAGTACTTC. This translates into CASSDSGTYQETQYF.